A single sample is the source of the 19 T cell receptor beta chains below, sequenced in a study of metastatic and nonmetastatic thyroid tumors. TCRdb re-called the PCR reads via MiXCR. The sample has 24,000 or so clones, roughly 18% seen once. All patients were treatment-naive before thyroid surgery. Material: blood. Source of these receptors: a male donor with papillary thyroid cancer or a benign thyroid nodule (not recorded which). Some clones in this sample may be carry-over from other donors' samples.

This clone was recorded many times. This chain links TRBV7-2 with TRBJ1-2; tentative D call: TRBD1 (5 bases). The germline gives CDR1 SGHTA, CDR2 FQGNSA. The CDR3 totals 13 residues. Trimming left V 3 bases short and J 8 bases short, with 13 bases between. Written as DNA, the CDR3 is TGTGCCAGCAGCTTTCTGGGGCGCGAAGGCTACACCTTC. This sequence encodes CASSFLGREGYTF.

Concerning this clone: A much bigger clone sits one base away, suggesting this may be a read error. This chain connects TRBV5-4 to TRBJ2-1; 7 positions match TRBD2. CDR1 and CDR2 from the germline V gene are SGHNT and YYREEE (reference sequence). The CDR3 length is 15 residues. The V segment lost 0 bases and the J segment 3 bases; nucleotides outside the gene matches: 3. The CDR3 region is CASSLVAGIYNEQFF. CDR3 nucleotide sequence: TGTGCCAGCAGCTTGGTAGCGGGCATCTACAATGAGCAGTTCTTC.

This clone has more than one count but fewer than ten. The J gene is TRBJ2-7, the V gene TRBV4-3, with 7 bases aligning to TRBD2. V lost 0 bases and J lost 3; bases outside the gene matches: 5. Germline values: CDR1 LGHNA, CDR2 YSLEER. This CDR3 is 15 amino acids long. The CDR3 reads CASSQDRASGYEQYF. CDR3 DNA: TGCGCCAGCAGCCAAGATCGGGCTAGCGGCTACGAGCAGTACTTC.

A word on this clone: One end of the junction does not line up with germline, which may come from a read error. The chain carries TRBV10-2 and TRBJ2-7, with 12 bases lining up with TRBD2. Per the germline V gene, CDR1 is WSHSY and CDR2 is SAAADI. The CDR3 has 15 residues. CDR3 region: CANPRTSGKNYQQYF. In DNA, the CDR3 is TGCGCCAACCCAAGGACTAGCGGGAAAAACTACCAGCAGTACTTC.

This clone has at least ten counts. The genes are TRBV25-1 and TRBJ2-5; TRBD1 aligns across 10 bases. V lost 3 bases, J lost 4 bases, and 11 bases stayed unmatched. Per germline, CDR1 MGHDK and CDR2 SYGVNS. The CDR3 loop spans 17 amino acids. The CDR3 DNA reads as TGTGCCAGCAGTGAGACGACAGGGGGCGAAAGAGGAGAGACCCAGTACTTC. Translating gives CASSETTGGERGETQYF.

This clone was detected ten times or more. The V and J genes are TRBV7-9 and TRBJ2-7, with a weak D call TRBD1 (5 bases). The V gene lost 5 bases and the J gene lost 3 bases, with 8 bases spanning the gap. The V gene's germline CDR1 is SEHNR and CDR2 FQNEAQ (reference sequence). This CDR3 spans 12 amino acids. The CDR3, as DNA: TGTGCCAGCAGCAAAGACAGCTACGAGCAGTACTTC. Amino acid sequence: CASSKDSYEQYF.

J is TRBJ1-1 and V is TRBV5-1; D is perhaps TRBD1 (6 bases). Per the germline V gene, CDR1 is SGHRS and CDR2 is YFSETQ. The CDR3 sequence is 17 residues long. With 2 bases removed from V and 1 base from J, the gap between germline ends came to 18 bases. The CDR3 DNA follows: TGCGCCAGCAGCTTTTATCGGGGGGACAACTCGAACACTGAAGCTTTCTTT. This codes for CASSFYRGDNSNTEAFF. The variable domain in full, with the rest retrieved from reference TRBV5-1 and TRBJ1-1, is KAGVTQTPRYLIKTRGQQVTLSCSPISGHRSVSWYQQTPGQGLQFLFEYFSETQRNKGNFPGRFSGRQFSNSRSEMNVSTLELGDSALYLCASSFYRGDNSNTEAFFGQGTRLTVV.

This clone appeared many times. The CDR3 bases are TGTGCCTGGAGAGAGGTTAGCGGTTCCTACGAGCAGTACTTC. The encoded protein is CAWREVSGSYEQYF. This chain links TRBV30 with TRBJ2-7, with D possibly being TRBD2 (6 bases). CDR1 is GTSNPN and CDR2 is SVGIG in the germline V gene (reference sequence). The CDR3 has 14 amino acids. Between the trimmed V and J ends, which lost 3 bases and 1 base, there was a span of 13 bases. The variable domain in full, completed from reference TRBV30 and TRBJ2-7, reads SQTIHQWPATLVQPVGSPLSLECTVEGTSNPNLYWYRQAAGRGLQLLFYSVGIGQISSEVPQNLSASRPQDRQFILSSKKLLLSDSGFYLCAWREVSGSYEQYFGPGTRLTVT.

This clone was counted ten times or more. This chain connects TRBV24-1 to TRBJ2-3; 9 bases agree with TRBD2. With V trimmed by 9 bases and J by 1 base, 7 bases remained unmatched. The germline CDR1 and CDR2 sequences are KGHDR and SFDVKD. The CDR3 is made up of 15 amino acids. In DNA, the CDR3 is TGTGCCACCGGCGGGGGGGGGTTCGGCACAGATACGCAGTATTTT. Translating it yields CATGGGGFGTDTQYF.

This clone was seen ten or more times. The J gene is TRBJ1-5, the V gene TRBV15; D is unclear. CDR3 length: 16 amino acids. V shed 0 bases and J shed 4 bases, with 13 bases lying between them. Germline-derived CDR1 and CDR2 are LNHNV and YYDKDF (reference sequence). The CDR3 loop reads CATSREAPGKNQPQHF. DNA for the CDR3: TGTGCCACCAGCAGAGAGGCCCCTGGGAAGAATCAGCCCCAGCATTTT.

At least ten counts were recorded for this clone. Germline is not matched at one junction end, which may reflect a read error. The chain combines TRBV29-1 with TRBJ2-1, with 15 bases that match TRBD2. The CDR3 is 17 amino acids. CDR1 is SQVTM and CDR2 is ANQGSEA in the germline V gene. CDR3 residues: CSVEGLAGGSSYNEQFF. CDR3 DNA: TGCAGCGTCGAAGGACTAGCGGGAGGGAGCTCCTACAATGAGCAGTTCTTC.

This sequence joins TRBV27 and TRBJ2-2, with D unclear. The CDR3 has 18 residues. V shed 4 bases and J shed 0 bases, with 18 bases lying between them. Germline V gives CDR1 MNHEY, CDR2 SMNVEV (reference sequence). The CDR3 region is CASSSGDSGFSNTGELFF. Here the CDR3 DNA reads TGTGCCAGCAGTTCCGGCGATTCTGGCTTCTCGAACACCGGGGAGCTGTTTTTT.

This chain joins TRBV6-1 and TRBJ1-2; D may be TRBD1 (5 bases). The CDR3 is made up of 16 amino acids. Germline V gene lookup returns CDR1 MNHNS and CDR2 SASEGT. Between the trimmed V and J ends, which lost 3 bases and 2 bases, there was a span of 16 bases. CDR3 bases: TGTGCCAGCAGTGACGGTGGGGCAGGAGGGAACTATGGCTACACCTTC. Protein product: CASSDGGAGGNYGYTF.

This clone was counted at least ten times. Other DNA sequences of this sample code for an identical CDR3. V usage is TRBV10-3 and J usage is TRBJ1-1; TRBD1 matches 7 bases. The V gene's germline CDR1 is ENHRY and CDR2 SYGVKD. V was clipped by 7 bases and J by 1 base; unmatched bases: 3. The CDR3 consists of 13 residues. The CDR3 loop is CAITGQANTEAFF. CDR3 DNA sequence: TGTGCCATCACCGGACAGGCGAACACTGAAGCTTTCTTT.

In its sample, this clone was seen many times. This chain links TRBV9 with TRBJ1-6; D not resolved. CDR3 length: 15 amino acids. The germline V gene encodes CDR1 SGDLS and CDR2 YYNGEE. Trimming shortened V by 0 bases and J by 8 bases, and 12 bases separated the two germline ends. CDR3 bases: TGTGCCAGCAGCGTAGAGGAGGGAGGTTATTCACCCCTCCACTTT. Its translation is CASSVEEGGYSPLHF.

This clone was counted at least ten times. V is TRBV18 and J is TRBJ2-3, with TRBD1 matching over 7 bases. Germline V lookup: CDR1 KGHSH, CDR2 LQKENI. The length of the CDR3 is 17 residues. Germline trimming cut 2 bases from V and 2 bases from J; bases unmatched to any gene: 10. The CDR3 sequence is CASSPVVPGQYTDTQYF. In nucleotides, the CDR3 is TGTGCCAGCTCACCAGTTGTCCCGGGACAGTACACAGATACGCAGTATTTT. Based on the CDR3 plus reference TRBV18 and TRBJ2-3, the full variable domain is NAGVMQNPRHLVRRRGQEARLRCSPMKGHSHVYWYRQLPEEGLKFMVYLQKENIIDESGMPKERFSAEFPKEGPSILRIQQVVRGDSAAYFCASSPVVPGQYTDTQYFGPGTRLTVL.

In this sample, this clone is medium-sized. This rearrangement joins TRBV2 to TRBJ2-2; TRBD1 matches at 8 bases. Germline values: CDR1 SNHLY, CDR2 FYNNEI. There are 15 residues in the CDR3. J was trimmed by 7 bases and V by 2 bases; bases with no gene match: 6. Written as DNA, the CDR3 is TGTGCCAGCAGTGAACAGCAGGGGGCCGGCGGGGAGCTGTTTTTT. Encoded protein: CASSEQQGAGGELFF.

This clone was seen a few times. An end of the junction differs from the germline gene, which may be a read error. The chain combines TRBV19 with TRBJ2-1, with 10 nucleotides matching TRBD2. The germline gives CDR1 LNHDA, CDR2 SQIVND (reference sequence). The CDR3 totals 15 residues. CDR3: CASRNTGLACDKQFF. The CDR3 nucleotides are TGTGCTAGTAGAAATACGGGACTAGCGTGCGATAAGCAGTTCTTC.

This clone was found many times. The chain links TRBV20-1 to TRBJ1-1, with 11 bases identical to TRBD1. V trimming: 6 bases; J trimming: 4 bases; junction bases outside the gene matches: 10. Germline CDR1 reads DFQATT; CDR2 reads SNEGSKA (reference sequence). CDR3 length: 15 amino acids. The CDR3 region has the DNA TGCAGTGCGGCCGCCCCGGGACAGGGGGGCACTGAAGCTTTCTTT. It yields the protein CSAAAPGQGGTEAFF.